This T cell receptor (beta chain) was captured by sequencing in a study of blood T cell repertoires in COVID-19. For the study at large: The study drew acute and convalescent COVID-19 samples from the United States, Italy and Spain.

The method was immunoSEQ multiplex PCR; TCRdb's version includes in-frame clones alone and lacks a portion of them. Among 140,000 to 150,000 clones, 88% were seen once, and the ten largest hold about 2%. CDR3 length: 14 residues. Losses at the gene ends were 2 bases for V and 5 bases for J; bases not matched to a gene: 5. CDR1 MNHEY and CDR2 SVGAGI come from the germline V gene. The V and J genes are TRBV6-5 and TRBJ1-1; 7 bases fit TRBD1. The material sequenced was peripheral blood. The sequence was collected from a man between 65 and 80 years old with acute or convalescent COVID-19. The CDR3 DNA sequence: TGTGCCAGCAGTTACGACAGGGTAGGGACTGAAGCTTTCTTT. Protein: CASSYDRVGTEAFF.